This T cell receptor beta chain appears in the sequencing data of a study of blood T cell repertoires in COVID-19. Background on the study: Italy, Spain and the United States were the sources of the convalescent and acute COVID-19 samples. In each case, the material was cDNA or gDNA derived from T cells, B-cell-depleted T cells, or PBMCs.

CDR3 length equals 14 residues. Looked up from germline, CDR1 is SGHRS and CDR2 is YFSETQ. Unmatched junction bases numbered 4, after V lost 4 bases and J lost 6 bases. Original handling: Estimates of nucleated cell counts were drawn from the amplification of reference gene primers. The protocol was immunoSEQ multiplex PCR, while the TCRdb copy is restricted to in-frame clones and leaves out a portion. V and J calls and clone size are as listed in that table; D and trimming were resolved from the DNA. The table lists 50,000 to 70,000 clones, 70% to 85% of them singletons. The chain couples TRBV5-1 to TRBJ1-6; 7 bases map to TRBD1. This sequence was found in a man between 65 and 85 years old with active COVID-19. Sequenced: peripheral blood. The CDR3 coding sequence is TGCGCCAGCAGCGAAGGACAGGTTAATTCACCCCTCCACTTT. This gives the protein CASSEGQVNSPLHF.